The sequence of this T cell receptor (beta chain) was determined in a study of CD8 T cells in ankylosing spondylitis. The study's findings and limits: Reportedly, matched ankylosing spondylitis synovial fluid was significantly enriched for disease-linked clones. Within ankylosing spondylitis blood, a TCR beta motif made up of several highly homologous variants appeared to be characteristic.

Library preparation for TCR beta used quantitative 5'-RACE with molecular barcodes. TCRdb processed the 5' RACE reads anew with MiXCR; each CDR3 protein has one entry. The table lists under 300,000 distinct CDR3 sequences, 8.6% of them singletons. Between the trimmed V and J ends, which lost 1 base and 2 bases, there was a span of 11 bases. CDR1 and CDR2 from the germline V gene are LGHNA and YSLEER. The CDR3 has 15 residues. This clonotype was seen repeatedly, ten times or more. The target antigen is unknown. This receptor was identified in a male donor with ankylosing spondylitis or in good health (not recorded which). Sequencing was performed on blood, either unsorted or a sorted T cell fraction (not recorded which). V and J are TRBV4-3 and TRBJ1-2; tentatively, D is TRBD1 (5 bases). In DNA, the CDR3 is TGCGCCAGCAGCCAAGCCTTCAGGGAGAACTATGGCTACACCTTC. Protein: CASSQAFRENYGYTF.